Below, 31 T cell receptor beta chains from the same sample are listed, as sequenced in a study of shared clonotypes between healthy human individuals. The data were produced by immunoSEQ multiplex PCR, yet TCRdb's version contains in-frame clones alone and is incomplete. The sample consists of about 2 million clones, 95% of them appearing once. Sequenced material: naive CD4+ T cells sorted from blood. The subset: CD45RA+ positively selected. Every receptor here comes from a man between 18 and 35 years old in good health.

The chain combines TRBV28 with TRBJ2-7, with 9 nucleotides matching TRBD1. This CDR3 is built from 15 residues. V shed 5 bases, J shed 5 bases, and the junction held 10 bases outside the gene matches. CDR1 MDHEN and CDR2 SYDVKM come from the germline V gene. CDR3 region: CASSPPGQGGHEQYF. CDR3 nucleotide sequence: TGTGCCAGCAGTCCGCCGGGACAGGGTGGCCACGAGCAGTACTTC.

This chain connects TRBV29-1 to TRBJ2-4, with D unclear. CDR1 is SQVTM and CDR2 is ANQGSEA in the germline V gene. The CDR3 spans 14 residues. Trimming removed 4 bases from V and 2 bases from J, with 12 bases in between. The CDR3 sequence: CSVAVADPKNIQYF. In DNA, the CDR3 is TGCAGCGTTGCAGTGGCGGACCCCAAAAACATTCAGTACTTC.

This clone was seen only once. The gene calls are TRBV7-2 and TRBJ2-5; 14 nucleotides line up with TRBD2. The junction had 5 bases not matched to a gene; V was cut back by 1 base and J by 4 bases. The germline gives CDR1 SGHTA, CDR2 FQGNSA. The CDR3 sequence is 17 residues long. CDR3 coding DNA: TGTGCCAGCAGCTTAGGACTAGCGGGAGGGCCGGGAGAGACCCAGTACTTC. Its translation is CASSLGLAGGPGETQYF.

This rearrangement joins TRBV10-3 to TRBJ2-1; possible D gene TRBD2, 6 bases. The V end lost 6 bases, the J end lost 8 bases, and 14 bases lay between the germline ends. The CDR3 spans 13 residues. Germline-derived CDR1 and CDR2 are ENHRY and SYGVKD. CDR3 nucleotide sequence: TGTGCCATCAGCATCGGGGGAGGATATGAGCAGTTCTTC. Protein product: CAISIGGGYEQFF.

The chain is built from TRBV28 and TRBJ1-5, with D uncertain. Trimming took off 6 bases at V and 4 bases at J, with 13 bases between the two ends. The CDR3 covers 14 residues. Germline CDR1 MDHEN, CDR2 SYDVKM. The CDR3 DNA follows: TGTGCCAGCAGCCAATGGCAGGCAAATCAGCCCCAGCATTTT. This translates into CASSQWQANQPQHF.

V gene TRBV6-1 combines with J gene TRBJ2-1, with 8 bases fitting TRBD2. Germline trimming cut 1 base from V and 3 bases from J; bases unmatched to any gene: 11. This CDR3 is built from 18 residues. Germline V CDR1 and CDR2: MNHNS, SASEGT. CDR3 amino acids: CASSEGPFRAGDYNEQFF. CDR3 in DNA: TGTGCCAGCAGTGAAGGCCCGTTTAGAGCGGGAGACTACAATGAGCAGTTCTTC.

This chain links TRBV5-4 with TRBJ2-5, with 7 bases that match TRBD1. Germline CDR1 and CDR2: SGHNT and YYREEE (reference sequence). V lost 0 bases, J lost 5 bases, and 7 bases stayed unmatched. This CDR3 is built from 15 residues. The CDR3 is CASSLGQGVWETQYF. The CDR3 region has the DNA TGTGCCAGCAGCTTGGGGCAGGGGGTGTGGGAGACCCAGTACTTC.

The V call is TRBV4-3, the J call TRBJ1-2, with D possibly TRBD1 on 5 matching bases. The V gene's germline CDR1 is LGHNA and CDR2 YSLEER. The ends were cut back, 0 bases at V and 6 bases at J, with 11 bases in the middle. CDR3 length equals 14 residues. The DNA for the CDR3 is TGCGCCAGCAGCCAAGAAGAGGCAGGGCATGGCTACACCTTC. Amino acid sequence: CASSQEEAGHGYTF.

This clone was observed a single time. The rearrangement joins TRBV5-1 to TRBJ1-1; D is possibly TRBD1 (5 bases). This CDR3 has 14 amino acids. The V end lost 4 bases, the J end lost 2 bases, and 12 bases lay between the germline ends. CDR1 is SGHRS, CDR2 YFSETQ, per germline. In nucleotides, the CDR3 is TGCGCCAGCAGCCTGGACAATCTAAACACTGAAGCTTTCTTT. It encodes CASSLDNLNTEAFF.

The chain combines TRBV6-1 with TRBJ1-2; D remains unclear. Looked up from germline, CDR1 is MNHNS and CDR2 is SASEGT. The CDR3 is made up of 14 amino acids. Deletions cut 4 bases from V and 4 bases from J, with 13 bases between. The CDR3, as DNA: TGTGCCAGCAGTGGTGGCAGAGATCTCTATGGCTACACCTTC. Residues: CASSGGRDLYGYTF.

V usage is TRBV5-5 and J usage is TRBJ2-6, with D unresolved. The CDR3 is 13 residues long. The V gene's germline CDR1 is SGHKS and CDR2 YYEKEE (reference sequence). V gave up 5 bases and J gave up 4 bases, with 7 bases separating them. The CDR3 coding sequence is TGTGCCAGCAGGTTCGCCGGGGCCAACGTCCTGACTTTC. It codes for CASRFAGANVLTF.

The rearrangement uses TRBV2 and TRBJ1-1; D not resolved. In germline, CDR1 is SNHLY, CDR2 FYNNEI. The V gene lost 2 bases and the J gene lost 6 bases, with 7 bases spanning the gap. This CDR3 has 12 amino acids. The DNA of the CDR3 is TGTGCCAGCAGTGAACGAAGGGCTGAAGCTTTCTTT. The encoded protein is CASSERRAEAFF.

J is TRBJ1-2 and V is TRBV10-3; no clear D gene. V shed 1 base and J shed 0 bases, with 9 bases lying between them. Germline-derived CDR1 and CDR2 are ENHRY and SYGVKD. The CDR3 contains 15 residues. The CDR3, as DNA: TGTGCCATCAGTGAGTACGGTTTTACTAACTATGGCTACACCTTC. Translation gives CAISEYGFTNYGYTF.

The chain carries TRBV10-1 and TRBJ2-7; D may be TRBD1 (5 bases). The V end lost 8 bases, the J end lost 7 bases, and 12 bases lay between the germline ends. CDR3 length: 11 amino acids. The germline V gene encodes CDR1 WNHNN and CDR2 SYGVQD (reference sequence). CDR3 nucleotides: TGCGCCAGCGGCAGGGAAACGGAGCAGTACTTC. The encoded protein is CASGRETEQYF.

CDR3 nucleotides: TGTGCCAGCAGCTTGGGGACTAGAGGCAATGAGCAGTTCTTC. This sequence encodes CASSLGTRGNEQFF. This sequence joins TRBV7-9 and TRBJ2-1; 8 bases align to TRBD2. The CDR3 spans 14 residues. Unmatched junction bases numbered 4, after V lost 3 bases and J lost 6 bases. Germline V gives CDR1 SEHNR, CDR2 FQNEAQ (reference sequence).

This rearrangement joins TRBV11-2 to TRBJ1-2, with D uncertain. Germline assignment: CDR1 SGHAT and CDR2 FQNNGV. The V and J ends lost 2 bases and 4 bases respectively, with 11 bases between them. The CDR3 contains 14 residues. The CDR3 spells CASSLLLGSYGYTF. Here the CDR3 DNA reads TGTGCCAGCAGCTTATTGCTGGGCTCCTATGGCTACACCTTC.

The chain joins TRBV5-1 to TRBJ1-4, with 9 bases fitting TRBD1. Unmatched junction bases numbered 20, after V lost 2 bases and J lost 6 bases. Per the germline V gene, CDR1 is SGHRS and CDR2 is YFSETQ. The CDR3 length is 20 residues. The CDR3 DNA reads TGCGCCAGCAGCTTCGGGAACCGATGGAACAGGGGGCTGAGGGATGAAAAACTGTTTTTT. It encodes CASSFGNRWNRGLRDEKLFF.

The chain uses TRBV11-2 and TRBJ1-5, with TRBD1 as a possible D gene (5 bases). Germline V gene data show CDR1 as SGHAT and CDR2 as FQNNGV. The V and J ends lost 3 bases and 1 base respectively, with 10 bases between them. The CDR3 covers 15 residues. The CDR3 loop is CASSLQGLSNQPQHF. The CDR3 bases are TGTGCCAGCAGCTTGCAGGGTTTAAGCAATCAGCCCCAGCATTTT.

Of note for this clone: In the same sample, other DNA sequences code for this CDR3. The chain employs TRBV29-1 and TRBJ1-1, with D possibly being TRBD1 (5 bases). The CDR3 is 13 residues long. The germline V and J ends were trimmed by 6 bases and 0 bases, with 11 bases remaining between them. The germline CDR1 and CDR2 sequences are SQVTM and ANQGSEA. The DNA for the CDR3 is TGCAGCGTCGCGGGACTGATGAACACTGAAGCTTTCTTT. Translation gives CSVAGLMNTEAFF.

The V and J genes are TRBV30 and TRBJ2-3; TRBD2 aligns across 13 bases. V dropped 0 bases and J dropped 5; count of bases not matched to a gene: 8. There are 17 residues in the CDR3. Germline assignment: CDR1 GTSNPN and CDR2 SVGIG (reference sequence). The CDR3 DNA reads as TGTGCCTGGAGTGTATATCGGACTAGCGGGAGTCAAGATACGCAGTATTTT. Its protein product is CAWSVYRTSGSQDTQYF.

This chain uses TRBV5-1 with TRBJ2-5, with unresolved D. The CDR3 is 16 residues long. Germline assignment: CDR1 SGHRS and CDR2 YFSETQ. The V end lost 2 bases, the J end lost 2 bases, and 16 bases lay between the germline ends. This CDR3 reads CASSFSPGSVQETQYF. CDR3 in DNA: TGCGCCAGCAGCTTTTCCCCCGGTTCAGTTCAAGAGACCCAGTACTTC.

This clone was counted a single time. The chain recombines TRBV6-5 with TRBJ1-1; 12 bases are shared with TRBD1. The CDR3 has 15 residues. CDR1 MNHEY and CDR2 SVGAGI come from the germline V gene. Losses at the gene ends were 2 bases for V and 4 bases for J; bases not matched to a gene: 2. CDR3 residues: CASSYGTGGFTEAFF. The CDR3 DNA sequence: TGTGCCAGCAGTTACGGGACAGGGGGCTTCACTGAAGCTTTCTTT.

As regards this clone: The same CDR3 arises from other DNA sequences in this sample as well. The chain uses TRBV12-5 and TRBJ1-1; the D gene is possibly TRBD1 (5 bases). There are 13 residues in the CDR3. V gave up 6 bases and J gave up 2 bases, with 10 bases separating them. Germline loops: CDR1 LGHNT, CDR2 FRNRAP. The DNA for the CDR3 is TGTGCTAGTGGCCTGGACACAAACACTGAAGCTTTCTTT. It specifies CASGLDTNTEAFF.

The CDR3 spells CAISEGTTQEETQYF. The CDR3 DNA is TGTGCCATCAGTGAAGGGACCACCCAGGAGGAGACCCAGTACTTC. The J gene is TRBJ2-5, the V gene TRBV10-3, with D tentatively TRBD1 or TRBD2 (5 bases each). Per the germline V gene, CDR1 is ENHRY and CDR2 is SYGVKD. Trimming took off 3 bases at V and 5 bases at J, with 16 bases between the two ends. CDR3 length: 15 amino acids.

This clone was seen just once. The V gene is TRBV28, the J gene TRBJ2-5, with TRBD2 identical over 8 bases. The CDR3 is 15 amino acids. Germline values: CDR1 MDHEN, CDR2 SYDVKM. The ends lost 9 bases at V and 5 bases at J; junction bases unmatched: 14. CDR3 nucleotides: TGTGCCAGTAAAGGGAGTAGCGGGAATTACGAGACCCAGTACTTC. Translated: CASKGSSGNYETQYF.

The gene calls are TRBV6-4 and TRBJ1-6, with D tentatively TRBD1 (5 bases). This CDR3 is built from 16 residues. Trimming removed 3 bases at V and 9 bases at J, with 18 bases between. CDR1 MRHNA and CDR2 SNTAGT come from the germline V gene. CDR3 coding DNA: TGTGCCAGCAGTGAATCCTGGGGGGGAGAGGGTTCACCCCTCCACTTT. Residues: CASSESWGGEGSPLHF.

The CDR3 is CAWSSSPLTQYF. For the CDR3, the DNA is TGTGCCTGGAGTTCATCGCCGCTGACCCAGTACTTC. The genes are TRBV30 and TRBJ2-5; D unresolved. The V gene lost 2 bases and the J gene lost 7 bases, with 11 bases spanning the gap. Germline assignment: CDR1 GTSNPN and CDR2 SVGIG (reference sequence). This CDR3 is 12 amino acids long.

V and J are TRBV19 and TRBJ2-7, with 9 bases lining up with TRBD2. The CDR3 totals 15 residues. J lost 3 bases, V lost 7 bases, and 10 bases had no gene match. CDR1 and CDR2 (germline): LNHDA, SQIVND (reference sequence). CDR3 sequence reads: CASNPAAGGFYEQYF. In DNA form, the CDR3 reads TGTGCCAGTAACCCCGCAGCGGGAGGTTTCTACGAGCAGTACTTC.

This clone showed up just once. The chain links TRBV6-5 to TRBJ1-5, with a possible D match to TRBD1 (6 bases). CDR3 length: 14 residues. Germline CDR1 and CDR2: MNHEY and SVGAGI. V gave up 4 bases and J gave up 4 bases, with 11 bases separating them. CDR3 sequence reads: CASSLDSKNQPQHF. The CDR3, as DNA: TGTGCCAGCAGTTTGGACAGCAAAAATCAGCCCCAGCATTTT.

Here the CDR3 reads CASSLARFGVGSYEQYF. CDR3 in DNA: TGTGCCAGCAGCTTAGCTCGGTTTGGGGTGGGGTCCTACGAGCAGTACTTC. This chain joins TRBV11-2 and TRBJ2-7; D is unclear. Germline CDR1 SGHAT, CDR2 FQNNGV. Trimming left V 1 base short and J 1 base short, with 17 bases between. This CDR3 comprises 17 residues.

The chain links TRBV19 to TRBJ2-4, with D maybe TRBD2 (6 bases). Germline loops: CDR1 LNHDA, CDR2 SQIVND (reference sequence). Trimming took off 1 base at V and 2 bases at J, with 12 bases between the two ends. The CDR3 has 16 residues. The CDR3: CASSIAAGGTKNIQYF. CDR3 in DNA: TGTGCCAGTAGTATAGCAGCAGGAGGGACCAAAAACATTCAGTACTTC.